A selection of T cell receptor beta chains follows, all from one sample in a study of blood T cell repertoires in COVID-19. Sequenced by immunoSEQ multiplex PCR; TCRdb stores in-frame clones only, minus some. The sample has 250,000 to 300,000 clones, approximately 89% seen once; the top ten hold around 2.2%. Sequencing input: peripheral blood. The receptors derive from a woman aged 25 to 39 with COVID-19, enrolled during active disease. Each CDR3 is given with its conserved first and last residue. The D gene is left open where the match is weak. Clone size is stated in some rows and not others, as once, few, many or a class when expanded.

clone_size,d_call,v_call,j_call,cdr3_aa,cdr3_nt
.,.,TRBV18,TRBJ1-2,CASSPKGVSGYTF,TGTGCCAGCTCACCAAAAGGAGTGAGCGGCTACACCTTC
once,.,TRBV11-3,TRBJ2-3,CASSQSGSSTDTQYF,TGTGCCAGCAGCCAGAGCGGATCTAGCACAGATACGCAGTATTTT
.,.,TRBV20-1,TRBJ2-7,CSATLAEQYF,TGCAGTGCTACACTAGCCGAGCAGTACTTC
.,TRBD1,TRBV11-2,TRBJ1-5,CASSAGTGGQPQHF,TGTGCCAGCAGCGCCGGGACAGGGGGACAGCCCCAGCATTTT
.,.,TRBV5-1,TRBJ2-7,CASRSAGDYEQYF,TGCGCCAGCAGATCGGCCGGAGACTACGAGCAGTACTTC
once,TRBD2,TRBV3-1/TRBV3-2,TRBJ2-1,CASSQDLRWEWGGNEQFF,TGTGCCAGCAGCCAAGATCTTAGGTGGGAGTGGGGGGGGAATGAGCAGTTCTTC
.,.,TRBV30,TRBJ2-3,CAWGPGTSTDTQYF,TGTGCCTGGGGCCCCGGGACATCCACAGATACGCAGTATTTT
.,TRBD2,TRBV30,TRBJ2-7,CAWGIASGPAYEQYF,TGTGCCTGGGGGATAGCTAGCGGCCCCGCTTACGAGCAGTACTTC
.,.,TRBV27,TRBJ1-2,CASSLSPRGGGYGYTF,TGTGCCAGCAGTTTATCGCCCCGGGGGGGTGGCTATGGCTACACCTTC
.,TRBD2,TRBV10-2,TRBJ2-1,CASTGTSGRRRNEQFF,TGCGCCAGCACTGGGACTAGCGGGAGAAGGAGGAATGAGCAGTTCTTC
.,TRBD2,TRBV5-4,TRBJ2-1,CASSLGLAGEGEQFF,TGTGCCAGCAGCTTGGGGCTAGCGGGAGAGGGTGAGCAGTTCTTC
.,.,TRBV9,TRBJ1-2,CASSGQPALNYGYTF,TGTGCCAGCAGCGGACAGCCGGCCCTTAACTATGGCTACACCTTC
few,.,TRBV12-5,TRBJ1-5,CASGLRGINQPQHF,TGTGCTAGTGGCTTGCGGGGGATCAATCAGCCCCAGCATTTT
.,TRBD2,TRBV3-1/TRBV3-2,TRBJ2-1,CASSHRPLAGGYNEQFF,TGTGCCAGCAGCCACCGACCTCTAGCGGGAGGGTACAATGAGCAGTTCTTC
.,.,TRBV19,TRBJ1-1,CASSMVGQLESEAFF,TGTGCCAGTAGTATGGTCGGACAGCTTGAGTCTGAAGCTTTCTTT
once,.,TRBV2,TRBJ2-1,CASRLDSSYNEQFF,TGTGCCAGCAGGTTAGACAGCTCCTACAATGAGCAGTTCTTC
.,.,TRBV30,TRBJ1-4,CAWRDTEEEKLFF,TGTGCCTGGCGTGACACTGAGGAGGAAAAACTGTTTTTT
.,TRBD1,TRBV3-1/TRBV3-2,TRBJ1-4,CASSRQGAREKLFF,TGTGCCAGCAGCCGACAGGGGGCGCGGGAAAAACTGTTTTTT
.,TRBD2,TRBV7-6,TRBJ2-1,CASSFAAGGDEQFF,TGTGCCAGCAGCTTCGCGGCGGGAGGGGATGAGCAGTTCTTC
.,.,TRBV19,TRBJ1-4,CASTSDSLGGEKLFF,TGTGCCAGTACCTCGGACTCCTTAGGGGGTGAAAAACTGTTTTTT
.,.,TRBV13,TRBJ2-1,CASSLGLADYNEQFF,TGTGCCAGCAGCTTAGGACTAGCAGACTACAATGAGCAGTTCTTC
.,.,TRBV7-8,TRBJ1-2,CASSGEGFRGYTF,TGTGCCAGCAGCGGAGAGGGGTTTCGAGGCTACACCTTC
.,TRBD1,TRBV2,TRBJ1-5,CASSERQGNQPQHF,TGTGCCAGCAGTGAAAGACAGGGGAATCAGCCCCAGCATTTT
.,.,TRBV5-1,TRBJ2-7,CASSFAGALEQYF,TGCGCCAGCAGCTTCGCGGGGGCTCTCGAGCAGTACTTC
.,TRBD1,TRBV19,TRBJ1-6,CASSGTGDNSPLHF,TGTGCCAGTAGCGGGACAGGGGATAATTCACCCCTCCACTTT
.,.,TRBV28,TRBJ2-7,CASRGGGIHYEQYF,TGTGCCAGCAGAGGGGGTGGGATTCACTACGAGCAGTACTTC
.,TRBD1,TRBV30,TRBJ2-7,CAWTLRQGFGGF,TGTGCCTGGACTTTACGACAGGGGTTCGGCGGGTTC
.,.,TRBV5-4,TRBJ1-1,CASSLAGTLANTEAFF,TGTGCCAGCAGCTTGGCCGGGACTCTTGCGAACACTGAAGCTTTCTTT
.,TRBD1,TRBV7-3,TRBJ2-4,CASSLAPGQGTIQYF,TGTGCCAGCAGCCTCGCCCCGGGACAGGGAACCATTCAGTACTTC
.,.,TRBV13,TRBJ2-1,CASTLAGDSNEQFF,TGTGCCAGCACTCTCGCCGGGGACTCGAATGAGCAGTTCTTC
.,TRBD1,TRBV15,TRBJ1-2,CATSSGAGGFSGYTF,TGTGCCACCAGCAGTGGGGCAGGGGGCTTTTCTGGCTACACCTTC
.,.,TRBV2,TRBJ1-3,CASRLAGNTIYF,TGTGCCAGCAGACTGGCTGGAAACACCATATATTTT
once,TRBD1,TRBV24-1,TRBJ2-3,CATSDTRTGEMDTQYF,TGTGCCACCAGTGATACTCGGACAGGGGAGATGGATACGCAGTATTTT
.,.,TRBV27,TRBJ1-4,CASRRIDHSELFF,TGTGCCAGCAGGAGAATCGACCACAGTGAACTGTTTTTT
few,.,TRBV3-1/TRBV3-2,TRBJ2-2,CASSQDAAAGELFF,TGTGCCAGCAGCCAAGATGCCGCGGCCGGGGAGCTGTTTTTT
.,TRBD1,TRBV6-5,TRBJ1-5,CASREGQYSNQPQHF,TGTGCCAGCAGAGAGGGACAGTATAGCAATCAGCCCCAGCATTTT
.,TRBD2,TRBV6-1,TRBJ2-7,CASSAGLAGNYEQYF,TGTGCCAGCAGTGCAGGACTAGCGGGGAACTACGAGCAGTACTTC
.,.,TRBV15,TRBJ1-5,CATSSRVTDNQPQHF,TGTGCCACCAGCAGCAGGGTTACCGATAATCAGCCCCAGCATTTT
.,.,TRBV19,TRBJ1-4,CASSIGETNEKLFF,TGTGCCAGTAGTATAGGGGAGACTAATGAAAAACTGTTTTTT
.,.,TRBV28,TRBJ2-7,CASSQGSGIRGYEQYF,TGTGCCAGCAGTCAAGGCAGCGGAATTCGCGGCTACGAGCAGTACTTC
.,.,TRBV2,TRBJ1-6,CASSGLADSPLHF,TGTGCCAGCAGCGGCCTTGCGGATTCACCCCTCCACTTT
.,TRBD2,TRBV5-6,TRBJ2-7,CASSSLLAGVTYEQYF,TGTGCCAGCAGCTCCTTACTAGCGGGAGTGACCTACGAGCAGTACTTC